These T cell receptor beta chains were read from a single sample in a study of cytomegalovirus exposure and HLA in healthy donors. Clones were read by immunoSEQ multiplex PCR, and TCRdb kept only the in-frame ones, dropping some. The profile shows about 180,000 clones, 75% to 85% of them singletons. The sample comprised PBMCs. The receptors here all came from a woman aged 55-70 years in good health and CMV-seropositive. Both conserved end residues are part of each CDR3. D genes are given only for firm matches. Clone size, where shown, is once, few, many, or a class for clones that have expanded.

TRBD1,TRBJ2-2,TRBV10-3,-,CAISESGQGTGELFF,TGTGCCATCAGTGAGTCTGGACAGGGGACCGGGGAGCTGTTTTTT
-,TRBJ2-1,TRBV5-1,-,CASSLDPPGEQFF,TGCGCCAGCAGCTTGGATCCGCCGGGGGAGCAGTTCTTC
TRBD1,TRBJ2-3,TRBV6-6,-,CASSQSDRGRTDTQYF,TGTGCCAGCAGTCAATCGGACAGGGGGAGGACAGATACGCAGTATTTT
-,TRBJ2-1,TRBV6-5,-,CASTLPGGTYNEQFF,TGTGCCAGCACGCTTCCTGGCGGGACGTACAATGAGCAGTTCTTC
-,TRBJ1-3,TRBV12-5,-,CASVPQGQKRENTIYF,TGTGCTAGTGTCCCACAGGGTCAAAAAAGAGAGAACACCATATATTTT
-,TRBJ2-7,TRBV6-1,-,CASSEAPTGQYF,TGTGCCAGCAGTGAAGCCCCGACAGGGCAGTACTTC
TRBD1,TRBJ1-6,TRBV7-9,-,CSSSNYRGNLNSPLHF,TGTTCCAGCAGCAACTACAGGGGGAACCTTAATTCACCCCTCCACTTT
TRBD1,TRBJ1-6,TRBV28,few,CASSLDRGRVPLHF,TGTGCCAGCAGTTTAGACAGGGGGCGGGTCCCCCTCCACTTT
TRBD2,TRBJ2-5,TRBV19,-,CASTKGGGREEETQYF,TGTGCCAGTACCAAGGGGGGCGGGAGGGAAGAAGAGACCCAGTACTTC
TRBD2,TRBJ2-4,TRBV15,-,CATSRDPAGAKNSQYF,TGTGCCACCAGCAGAGATCCAGCGGGAGCCAAAAACAGTCAGTACTTC
TRBD1,TRBJ1-1,TRBV28,-,CASSSTGVSEAFF,TGTGCCAGCAGTTCTACAGGGGTATCTGAAGCTTTCTTT
-,TRBJ2-1,TRBV29-1,-,CSVEEATGEQFF,TGCAGCGTTGAAGAGGCCACGGGGGAGCAGTTCTTC
TRBD2,TRBJ2-1,TRBV7-2,-,CASSRTSGGFYEQFF,TGTGCCAGCAGCCGGACTAGCGGGGGTTTCTATGAGCAGTTCTTC
TRBD2,TRBJ2-1,TRBV7-7,-,CASSLSGGFGEQFF,TGTGCCAGCAGCTTATCGGGGGGGTTTGGTGAGCAGTTCTTC
-,TRBJ2-7,TRBV5-1,-,CASSLARGAAGQAYEQYF,TGCGCCAGCAGCCTTGCACGGGGGGCTGCGGGACAAGCCTACGAGCAGTACTTC
TRBD1,TRBJ1-6,TRBV2,-,CASSETGTGTSPLHF,TGTGCCAGCAGTGAAACTGGGACAGGGACTTCACCCCTCCACTTT
-,TRBJ1-1,TRBV5-4,-,CASSSRTRAGTEAFF,TGTGCCAGCAGCTCTCGGACAAGGGCGGGGACTGAAGCTTTCTTT
-,TRBJ1-5,TRBV7-3,-,CASSIDRNQPQHF,TGTGCCAGCAGCATCGACAGAAATCAGCCCCAGCATTTT
TRBD2,TRBJ2-7,TRBV7-3,few,CASSLQGPLAGATYEQYF,TGTGCCAGCAGCTTACAGGGGCCCTTAGCGGGAGCGACCTACGAGCAGTACTTC
-,TRBJ2-3,TRBV5-1,-,CASSALGSGTDTQYF,TGCGCCAGCAGCGCCCTGGGGTCGGGGACAGATACGCAGTATTTT
-,TRBJ2-1,TRBV10-2,-,CASSVVSSPMNEQFF,TGCGCCAGCAGTGTGGTGTCTAGCCCTATGAATGAGCAGTTCTTC
-,TRBJ1-1,TRBV6-5,-,CASRPPTPRPQAFF,TGTGCCAGCAGGCCCCCCACCCCCAGGCCCCAAGCTTTCTTT
-,TRBJ2-3,TRBV11-2,few,CASSHTSGSTDTQYF,TGTGCCAGCAGCCACACAAGCGGGAGCACAGATACGCAGTATTTT
-,TRBJ2-7,TRBV28,-,CASGLSGEQYF,TGTGCCAGCGGGTTATCCGGCGAGCAGTACTTC
TRBD2,TRBJ2-3,TRBV5-4,-,CASSRPTSGATDTQYF,TGTGCCAGCAGCAGACCGACTAGCGGAGCCACAGATACGCAGTATTTT
TRBD1,TRBJ1-1,TRBV7-3,-,CASSLTLDRAGTEAFF,TGTGCCAGCAGCTTAACGTTGGACAGGGCGGGCACTGAAGCTTTCTTT
-,TRBJ2-3,TRBV7-3,-,CASSLIGGGTDTQYF,TGTGCCAGCAGCTTAATTGGGGGCGGCACAGATACGCAGTATTTT
TRBD1,TRBJ1-2,TRBV29-1,-,CSVEDRGYDGYTF,TGCAGCGTTGAAGACAGGGGGTATGATGGCTACACCTTC
TRBD1,TRBJ2-2,TRBV19,-,CASSPRTGVTGELFF,TGTGCCAGTAGTCCTCGGACAGGGGTCACCGGGGAGCTGTTTTTT
TRBD2,TRBJ2-1,TRBV6-1,-,CASSESGLAGLQQFF,TGTGCCAGCAGTGAATCGGGACTAGCGGGACTTCAGCAGTTCTTC
TRBD1,TRBJ1-1,TRBV2,-,CASSVQGVNTEAFF,TGTGCCAGCAGTGTACAGGGGGTGAACACTGAAGCTTTCTTT
-,TRBJ1-5,TRBV19,-,CASRGPNQPQHF,TGTGCCAGTAGGGGCCCGAATCAGCCCCAGCATTTT
-,TRBJ2-1,TRBV6-1,-,CASSDPRGQTYNEQFF,TGTGCCAGCAGTGACCCGCGGGGACAGACCTACAATGAGCAGTTCTTC
-,TRBJ1-5,TRBV2,-,CASHQYPNQPQHF,TGTGCCAGCCATCAGTACCCGAATCAGCCCCAGCATTTT
TRBD1,TRBJ2-7,TRBV11-3,-,CASSTTGAEQYF,TGTGCCAGCAGCACGACAGGGGCCGAGCAGTACTTC
-,TRBJ2-7,TRBV5-1,few,CASSLSPMSSYEQYF,TGCGCCAGCAGCTTGAGCCCTATGAGCTCCTACGAGCAGTACTTC
TRBD1,TRBJ2-4,TRBV5-1,-,CASSPRTGENSQYF,TGCGCCAGCAGCCCCCGGACAGGGGAAAACAGTCAGTACTTC
-,TRBJ2-1,TRBV5-1,-,CASSPEPTRRNEQFF,TGCGCCAGCAGCCCAGAACCGACTAGGCGGAATGAGCAGTTCTTC
TRBD1,TRBJ1-2,TRBV27,-,CASSSRQGAFDYGYTF,TGTGCCAGCAGTTCCCGACAGGGGGCGTTTGACTATGGCTACACCTTC
-,TRBJ2-1,TRBV27,-,CATSLMGYYEQFF,TGTGCCACCAGCTTAATGGGCTATTATGAGCAGTTCTTC
TRBD1,TRBJ2-7,TRBV30,-,CAWSGQGIYEQYF,TGTGCCTGGAGTGGACAGGGGATCTACGAGCAGTACTTC
-,TRBJ1-6,TRBV6-5,-,CASSYDFWTDNSPLHF,TGTGCCAGCAGTTACGATTTCTGGACAGATAATTCACCCCTCCACTTT
-,TRBJ2-7,TRBV28,-,CASSLSVLWRESYEQYF,TGTGCCAGCAGTTTATCTGTTTTATGGAGGGAATCCTACGAGCAGTACTTC
-,TRBJ1-1,TRBV30,few,CAWTLVPGTEAFF,TGTGCCTGGACCCTGGTCCCGGGGACTGAAGCTTTCTTT
TRBD2,TRBJ2-1,TRBV28,once,CASSSRAGGPYNEQFF,TGTGCCAGCAGTTCCCGAGCGGGAGGCCCCTACAATGAGCAGTTCTTC
-,TRBJ2-2,TRBV27,-,CASSLGRGNTGELFF,TGTGCCAGCAGTCTAGGGCGGGGAAACACCGGGGAGCTGTTTTTT
-,TRBJ2-2,TRBV2,-,CASNPQGSGELFF,TGTGCCAGCAATCCACAGGGTAGCGGGGAGCTGTTTTTT
TRBD2,TRBJ2-1,TRBV27,once,CASTSGLTRRGEQFF,TGTGCCAGCACCTCGGGACTAACCCGTCGGGGGGAGCAGTTCTTC
TRBD1,TRBJ2-2,TRBV5-4,-,CASSLVQGVGGELFF,TGTGCCAGCAGCTTGGTACAGGGGGTCGGCGGGGAGCTGTTTTTT
TRBD1,TRBJ2-3,TRBV5-1,once,CASSLGTGGGTDTQYF,TGCGCCAGCAGCCTCGGGACAGGGGGCGGCACAGATACGCAGTATTTT
-,TRBJ1-6,TRBV19,-,CASSTSRSSYNSPLHF,TGTGCCAGTAGTACCTCTCGGAGCTCCTATAATTCACCCCTCCACTTT
TRBD2,TRBJ2-3,TRBV7-3,-,CASSLGTSGTDTQYF,TGTGCCAGCAGTCTCGGGACTAGCGGCACAGATACGCAGTATTTT
-,TRBJ1-5,TRBV25-1,once,CASSRGRNQPQHF,TGTGCCAGCAGTAGGGGCCGTAATCAGCCCCAGCATTTT
-,TRBJ1-1,TRBV5-4,-,CASNRGFGTEAFF,TGTGCCAGCAACCGCGGGTTCGGCACTGAAGCTTTCTTT
-,TRBJ2-3,TRBV9,-,CASSAGGRLRDTQYF,TGTGCCAGCAGCGCCGGGGGACGACTCAGAGATACGCAGTATTTT